This T cell receptor (beta chain) derives from a study of CD8+ T cells in alopecia areata. RNA, once extracted, was reverse transcribed into cDNA for use as the sequencing template. The protocol was immunoSEQ multiplex PCR, while the TCRdb copy is restricted to in-frame clones and leaves out a portion. The top ten hold 10% to 15% of the sample, which has 170,000 or so clones, about 60% seen once. Stated treatment: oral pan-JAK inhibitor, 5-10 mg twice daily. Broader study findings: Scalp clonality dropped significantly under tofacitinib, as did expanded CD8+ top-100 clones. Shared TCR sequences were less clear between patients than in mice, possibly partly from HLA diversity.

As regards this clone: As yet, its antigen is unknown.

The CDR3 totals 15 residues. V shed 1 base and J shed 0 bases, with 13 bases lying between them. CDR1 is GTSNPN, CDR2 SVGIG, per germline (reference sequence). This receptor was obtained from a human donor with alopecia areata. This chain uses TRBV30 with TRBJ2-7; D is uncertain. This specimen consisted of CD8+ T cells sorted from blood, obtained at week 24, from a patient treated with tofacitinib. This CDR3 reads CAWSDYTTYSYEQYF. CDR3 coding DNA: TGTGCCTGGAGTGACTACACCACGTACTCCTACGAGCAGTACTTC.